One TCR beta chain is described in this entry. Original processing methods: It was from reference gene primer amplification that nucleated cell counts were estimated. The table came from immunoSEQ multiplex PCR; TCRdb's copy has only in-frame clones and leaves some out. That table gives V, J and clone size, and the DNA gave D and trimming. This table holds about 270,000 clones, approximately 90% found once. This entry belongs to a study of blood T cell repertoires in COVID-19. As for the study in general: Samples taken during acute and convalescent COVID-19 were collected in the United States, Italy and Spain. Sources were T cells, B-cell-depleted T cells, or PBMCs; the material itself was cDNA or gDNA.

Per germline, CDR1 LNHDA and CDR2 SQIVND (reference sequence). CDR3 length: 13 amino acids. Trimming stripped 3 bases from V and 5 bases from J, with 8 bases between. Participant-reported clinical history was the basis for cohort assignment. This chain joins TRBV19 and TRBJ2-1, with unresolved D. This TCR was recovered from a man aged 40-49 years who had been exposed to COVID-19. The sample was PBMCs or T cells enriched from blood (not recorded which). CDR3 protein: CASSIPRHNEQFF. CDR3 DNA sequence: TGTGCCAGTAGTATTCCGCGCCACAATGAGCAGTTCTTC. Combining the CDR3 with reference TRBV19 and TRBJ2-1 gives the whole variable domain DGGITQSPKYLFRKEGQNVTLSCEQNLNHDAMYWYRQDPGQGLRLIYYSQIVNDFQKGDIAEGYSVSREKKESFPLTVTSAQKNPTAFYLCASSIPRHNEQFFGPGTRLTVL.